This T cell receptor (beta chain) originates from a study of blood T cell repertoires in COVID-19. Study-level background: Spain, Italy and the United States supplied samples that represented acute and convalescent COVID-19. PBMCs, B-cell-depleted T cells, or T cells were the source of the cDNA or gDNA that made up the material.

The CDR3 runs 15 residues. V lost 3 bases, J lost 5 bases, and 13 bases lay in between. CDR1 and CDR2 from the germline V gene are LGHDT and YNNKEL (reference sequence). Profiled with immunoSEQ multiplex PCR; TCRdb holds only in-frame clones, not every one. The sample holds approximately 75,000 clones, nearly 90% seen once. This chain joins TRBV3-1 (or the pseudogene TRBV3-2) and TRBJ2-2; D gene uncertain. The sample taken for sequencing was peripheral blood. The source of this sequence is a man in his fifties with acute or convalescent COVID-19. The CDR3 spells CASSHRQSRTGELFF. The CDR3 DNA is TGTGCCAGCAGCCATCGTCAGTCGCGGACCGGGGAGCTGTTTTTT.